This record covers a single TCR beta chain. Its specificity is not known. This sample stems from a study of cytomegalovirus exposure and HLA in healthy donors. Overall study findings and caveats: It was confirmed in vitro that three of the CMV-associated chains were specific for CMV antigens.

The CDR3 is made up of 12 amino acids. V lost 9 bases and J 4 bases, leaving 10 bases between the germline ends. Germline lookup yields CDR1 LNHDA and CDR2 SQIVND (reference sequence). Profiled with immunoSEQ multiplex PCR; TCRdb holds only in-frame clones, not every one. The sample lists 120,000 or so clones, around 96% occurring once. Sequenced material: PBMCs. This chain joins TRBV19 and TRBJ1-5; TRBD1 is a possible D gene (5 bases). This clonotype was obtained from a man in his late teens or twenties in good health and CMV-seronegative. As DNA, the CDR3 is TGTGCCAGCAAGACAGTTAATCAGCCCCAGCATTTT. Translation gives CASKTVNQPQHF. The full variable domain, in which reference TRBV19 and TRBJ1-5 provide the parts outside the CDR3, is DGGITQSPKYLFRKEGQNVTLSCEQNLNHDAMYWYRQDPGQGLRLIYYSQIVNDFQKGDIAEGYSVSREKKESFPLTVTSAQKNPTAFYLCASKTVNQPQHFGDGTRLSIL.